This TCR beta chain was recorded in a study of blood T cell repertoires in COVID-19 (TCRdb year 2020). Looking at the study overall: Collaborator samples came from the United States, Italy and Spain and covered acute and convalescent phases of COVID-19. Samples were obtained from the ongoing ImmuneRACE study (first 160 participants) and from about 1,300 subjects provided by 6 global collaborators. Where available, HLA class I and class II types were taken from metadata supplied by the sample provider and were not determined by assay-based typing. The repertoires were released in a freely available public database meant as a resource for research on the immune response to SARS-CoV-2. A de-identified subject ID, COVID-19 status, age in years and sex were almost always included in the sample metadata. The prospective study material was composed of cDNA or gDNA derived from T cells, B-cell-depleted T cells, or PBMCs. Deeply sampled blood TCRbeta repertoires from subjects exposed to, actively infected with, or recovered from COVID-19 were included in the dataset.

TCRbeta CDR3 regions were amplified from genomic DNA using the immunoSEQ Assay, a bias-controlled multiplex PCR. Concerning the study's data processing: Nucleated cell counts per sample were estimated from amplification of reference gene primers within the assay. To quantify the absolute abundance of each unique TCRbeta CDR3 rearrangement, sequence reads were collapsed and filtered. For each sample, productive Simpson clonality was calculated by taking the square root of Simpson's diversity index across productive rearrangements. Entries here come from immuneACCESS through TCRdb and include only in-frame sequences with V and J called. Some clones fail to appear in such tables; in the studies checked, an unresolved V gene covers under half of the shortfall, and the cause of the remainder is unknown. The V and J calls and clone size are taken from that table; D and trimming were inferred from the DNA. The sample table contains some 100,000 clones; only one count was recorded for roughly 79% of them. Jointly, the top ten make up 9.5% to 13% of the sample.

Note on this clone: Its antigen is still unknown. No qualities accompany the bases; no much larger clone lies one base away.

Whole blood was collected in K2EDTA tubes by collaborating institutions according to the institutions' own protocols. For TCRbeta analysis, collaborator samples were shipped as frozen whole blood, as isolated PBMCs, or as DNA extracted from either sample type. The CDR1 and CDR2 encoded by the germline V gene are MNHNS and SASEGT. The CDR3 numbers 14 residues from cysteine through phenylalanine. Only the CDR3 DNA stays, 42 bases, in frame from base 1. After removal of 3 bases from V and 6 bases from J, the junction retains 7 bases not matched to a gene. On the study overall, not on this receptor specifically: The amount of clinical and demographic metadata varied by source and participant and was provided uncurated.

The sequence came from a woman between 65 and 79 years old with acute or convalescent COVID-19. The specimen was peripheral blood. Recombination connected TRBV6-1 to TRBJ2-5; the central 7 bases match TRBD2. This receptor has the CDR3 CASSDQGGQQTQYF. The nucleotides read TGTGCCAGCAGTGACCAGGGAGGGCAGCAGACCCAGTACTTC.